These T cell receptor beta chains were read from a single sample in a study of CD8 T cells in ankylosing spondylitis. TCRdb ran MiXCR on the 5' RACE reads and lists one entry per CDR3 protein. This sample has 200,000 to 250,000 distinct CDR3 sequences, with roughly a tenth found just once. The material sequenced was blood, either unsorted or a sorted T cell fraction (not recorded which). Receptor source: a male donor with ankylosing spondylitis or in good health (not recorded which). Each CDR3 is given with its conserved first and last residue. A D gene is named only where the DNA matches it firmly. Not all rows give a size; the values are once, few, many and, for expanded clones, a class.

TGTGCCAGTAGTCCCTTCGAGCCTGGAAACACCATATATTTT,CASSPFEPGNTIYF,TRBV19,TRBJ1-3,few,.
TGTGCCATCAGCCGGGACAGGAACAATGAGCAGTTCTTC,CAISRDRNNEQFF,TRBV10-3,TRBJ2-1,many,TRBD1
TGTGCCAGCAGTTTATCGAGGGGGGGGGCGGCCAAAAACATTCAGTACTTC,CASSLSRGGAAKNIQYF,TRBV28,TRBJ2-4,many,.
TGTGCCAGCAGCCCCCTCGGCCGGAGTGATCAGCCCCAGCATTTT,CASSPLGRSDQPQHF,TRBV7-8,TRBJ1-5,many,.
TGCGCCAGCAGCTGGGACGGATCCTCCGGAAATCAGCCCCAGCATTTT,CASSWDGSSGNQPQHF,TRBV5-1,TRBJ1-5,many,.
TGTGCCAGCAATCAGGGTGGCCAGCCCCAGCATTTT,CASNQGGQPQHF,TRBV12-3/TRBV12-4,TRBJ1-5,many,.
TGTGCCAGCAGCTTGGTAGGCGGACAGGGATCCTATGGCTACACCTTC,CASSLVGGQGSYGYTF,TRBV11-2,TRBJ1-2,many,TRBD1
TGTGCCAGCAGCCAGCAGCCTACCATAGCCAAAAACATTCAGTACTTC,CASSQQPTIAKNIQYF,TRBV3-1,TRBJ2-4,many,.
TGTGCCAGCAGCTTAGAGTTGGGCACAGATACGCAGTATTTT,CASSLELGTDTQYF,TRBV7-9,TRBJ2-3,few,.
TGTGCCAAAAGGACTAGCGGGAGCGGGGAGCAGTTCTTC,CAKRTSGSGEQFF,TRBV30,TRBJ2-1,many,TRBD2
TGCGCCAGCAGCTTGTCGGGGGCGGACACCGGGGAGCTGTTTTTT,CASSLSGADTGELFF,TRBV5-1,TRBJ2-2,many,.
TGCAGTGCTAGAATCAGCTACGAGCAGTACTTC,CSARISYEQYF,TRBV20-1,TRBJ2-7,many,.
TGTGCCAGCTCACCGGGACGGCGCGAGCAGTTCTTC,CASSPGRREQFF,TRBV18,TRBJ2-1,.,.
TGCGCCAGCAGCTCGTCCGGGACAGGGACCTACGAGCAGTACTTC,CASSSSGTGTYEQYF,TRBV5-1,TRBJ2-7,many,TRBD1